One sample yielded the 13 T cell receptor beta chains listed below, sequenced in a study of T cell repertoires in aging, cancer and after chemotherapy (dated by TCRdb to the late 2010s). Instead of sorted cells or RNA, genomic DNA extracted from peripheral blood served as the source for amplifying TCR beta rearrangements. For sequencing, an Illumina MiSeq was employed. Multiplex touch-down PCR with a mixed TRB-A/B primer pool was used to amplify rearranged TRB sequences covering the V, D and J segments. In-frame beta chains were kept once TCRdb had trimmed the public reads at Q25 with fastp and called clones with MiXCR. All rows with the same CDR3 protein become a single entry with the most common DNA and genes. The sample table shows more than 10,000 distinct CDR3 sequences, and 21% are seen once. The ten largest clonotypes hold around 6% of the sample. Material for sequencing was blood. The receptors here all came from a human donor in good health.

The CDR3 coding sequence is TGCGCCAGCAGCCAAAGTAACAACAGGGGCCCCCTTGGCTACACCTTC. Encoded protein: CASSQSNNRGPLGYTF. This chain joins TRBV4-3 and TRBJ1-2; 7 bases agree with TRBD1. V lost 2 bases to trimming and J lost 7 bases; unmatched junction nucleotides: 13. Germline V CDR1 and CDR2: LGHNA, YSLEER. The CDR3 is 16 residues long.

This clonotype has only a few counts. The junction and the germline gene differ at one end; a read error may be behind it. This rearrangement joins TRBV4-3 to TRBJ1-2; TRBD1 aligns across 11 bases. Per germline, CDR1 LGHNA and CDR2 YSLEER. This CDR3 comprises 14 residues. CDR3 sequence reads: CASGRDRGNYGYTF. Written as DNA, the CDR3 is TGTGCCAGCGGCCGGGACAGGGGGAACTATGGCTACACCTTC.

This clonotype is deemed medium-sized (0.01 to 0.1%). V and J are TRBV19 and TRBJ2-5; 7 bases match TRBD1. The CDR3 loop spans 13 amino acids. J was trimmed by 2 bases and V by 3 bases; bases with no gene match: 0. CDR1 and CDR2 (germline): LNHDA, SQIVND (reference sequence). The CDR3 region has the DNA TGTGCCAGTAGTATGGGACAGCAAGAGACCCAGTACTTC. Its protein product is CASSMGQQETQYF.

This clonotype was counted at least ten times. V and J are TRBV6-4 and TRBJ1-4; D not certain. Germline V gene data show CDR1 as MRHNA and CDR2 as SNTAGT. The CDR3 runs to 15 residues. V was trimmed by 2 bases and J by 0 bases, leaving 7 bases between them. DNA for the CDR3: TGTGCCAGCAGTGACGCAAAAGCAACTAATGAAAAACTGTTTTTT. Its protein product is CASSDAKATNEKLFF.

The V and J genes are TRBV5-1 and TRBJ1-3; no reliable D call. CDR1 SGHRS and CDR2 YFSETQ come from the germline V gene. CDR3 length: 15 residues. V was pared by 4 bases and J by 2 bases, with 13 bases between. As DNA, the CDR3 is TGCGCCAGCAGCCTGGACTCCTCGACTGGAAACACCATATATTTT. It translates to CASSLDSSTGNTIYF.

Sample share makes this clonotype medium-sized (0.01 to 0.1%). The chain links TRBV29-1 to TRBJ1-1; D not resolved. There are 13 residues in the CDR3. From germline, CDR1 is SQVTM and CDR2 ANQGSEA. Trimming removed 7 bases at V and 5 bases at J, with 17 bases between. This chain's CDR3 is CSGSQEEGTEAFF. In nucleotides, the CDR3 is TGCAGCGGGAGTCAGGAGGAAGGGACTGAAGCTTTCTTT.

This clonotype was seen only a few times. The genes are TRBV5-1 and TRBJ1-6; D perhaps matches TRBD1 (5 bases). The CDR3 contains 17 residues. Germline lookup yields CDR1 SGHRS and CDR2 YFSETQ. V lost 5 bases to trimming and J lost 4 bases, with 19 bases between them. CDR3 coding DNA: TGCGCCAGCAGACCTCGGGGGACCACGGATTATAATTCACCCCTCCACTTT. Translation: CASRPRGTTDYNSPLHF.

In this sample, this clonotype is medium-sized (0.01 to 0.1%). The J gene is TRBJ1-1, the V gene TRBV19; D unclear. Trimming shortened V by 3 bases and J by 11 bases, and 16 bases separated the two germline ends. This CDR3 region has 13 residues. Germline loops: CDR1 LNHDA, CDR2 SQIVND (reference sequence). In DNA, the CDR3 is TGTGCCAGTAGTATCGGCCCCCTACGGAGGGCTTTCTTT. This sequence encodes CASSIGPLRRAFF.

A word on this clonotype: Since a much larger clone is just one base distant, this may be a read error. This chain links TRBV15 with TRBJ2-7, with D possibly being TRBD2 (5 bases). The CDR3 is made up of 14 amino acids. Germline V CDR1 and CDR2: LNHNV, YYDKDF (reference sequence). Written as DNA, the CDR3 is TGTGCCACCAGAAGAGATAGAGGGCCCTACGAGCAGTACTTC. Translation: CATRRDRGPYEQYF.

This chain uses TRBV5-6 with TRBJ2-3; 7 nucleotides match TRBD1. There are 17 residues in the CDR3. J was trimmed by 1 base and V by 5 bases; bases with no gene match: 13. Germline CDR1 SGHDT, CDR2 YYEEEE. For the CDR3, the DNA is TGTGCCAGCAGAGAATCGACAGGGAAGTACGGCACAGATACGCAGTATTTT. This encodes CASRESTGKYGTDTQYF.

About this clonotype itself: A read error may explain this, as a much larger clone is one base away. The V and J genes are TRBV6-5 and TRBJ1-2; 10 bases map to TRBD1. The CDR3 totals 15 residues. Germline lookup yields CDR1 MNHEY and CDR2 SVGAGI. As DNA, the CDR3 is TGTGTCAGCAGGAGTGGGGGGACAGGGGATTATGGCTACACCTTC. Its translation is CVSRSGGTGDYGYTF.

CDR3 DNA sequence: TGCAGCGTTGTCCCCTATAATGAAAAACTGTTTTTT. Its protein is CSVVPYNEKLFF. This chain connects TRBV29-1 to TRBJ1-4; D gene ambiguous. V was pared by 4 bases and J by 4 bases, with 7 bases between. Germline assignment: CDR1 SQVTM and CDR2 ANQGSEA. The CDR3 length is 12 residues.

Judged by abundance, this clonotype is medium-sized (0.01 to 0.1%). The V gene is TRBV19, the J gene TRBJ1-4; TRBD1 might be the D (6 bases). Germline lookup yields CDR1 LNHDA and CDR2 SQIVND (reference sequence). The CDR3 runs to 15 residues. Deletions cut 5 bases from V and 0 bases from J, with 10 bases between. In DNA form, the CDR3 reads TGTGCCAGTAGTTCGGACAGTGCAACTAATGAAAAACTGTTTTTT. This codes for CASSSDSATNEKLFF.